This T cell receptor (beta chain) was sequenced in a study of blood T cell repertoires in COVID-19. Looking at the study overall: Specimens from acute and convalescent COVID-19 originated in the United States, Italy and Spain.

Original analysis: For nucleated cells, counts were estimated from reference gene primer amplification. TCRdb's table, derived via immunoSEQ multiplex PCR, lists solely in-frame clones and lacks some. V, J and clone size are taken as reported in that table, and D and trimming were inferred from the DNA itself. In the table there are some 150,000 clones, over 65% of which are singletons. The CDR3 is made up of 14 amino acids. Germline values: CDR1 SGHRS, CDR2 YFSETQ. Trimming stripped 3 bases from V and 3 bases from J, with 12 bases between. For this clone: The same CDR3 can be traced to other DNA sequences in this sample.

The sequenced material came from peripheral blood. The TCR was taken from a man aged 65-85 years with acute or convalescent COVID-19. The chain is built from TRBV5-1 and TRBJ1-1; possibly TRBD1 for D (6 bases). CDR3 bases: TGCGCCAGCAGCTCACAGGGTGGGGACACTGAAGCTTTCTTT. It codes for CASSSQGGDTEAFF.